The subject of this entry is one TCR beta chain. The data were produced by immunoSEQ multiplex PCR, yet TCRdb's version contains in-frame clones alone and is incomplete. The table includes 64,000 or so clones, roughly 97% detected once. The V gene lost 6 bases and the J gene lost 6 bases, with 15 bases spanning the gap. CDR1 is SNHLY and CDR2 is FYNNEI in the germline V gene. The CDR3 is 13 residues long. This sample stems from a study of technical replicates of blood from a handful of donors. This receptor was taken from a human donor in good health. The gene calls are TRBV2 and TRBJ2-7; weak D call: TRBD1 (7 bases). Specimen: T cells isolated from PBMCs. DNA of the CDR3: TGTGCCAGCAGGGCGGGACAGTCGCGCGAGCAGTACTTC. This translates into CASRAGQSREQYF.